This T cell receptor (beta chain) was profiled in a study of blood T cells in healthy people across ages. Overall study findings and caveats: Compared with aged donors, long-lived donors showed fewer expanded clones, suggesting selection.

Comments on this clonotype: What it recognizes is unknown.

Total RNA, at least 5.5 micrograms per sample, was extracted from PBMCs. CDR1 and CDR2 from the germline V gene are SQVTM and ANQGSEA. With 6 bases clipped from V and 6 bases from J, the junction kept 15 bases outside the gene matches. This CDR3 comprises 15 residues. The use of a sample-barcoded 5' primer and a J-beta primer mix characterized a second PCR of about 7 to 12 cycles. Tagging of each cDNA molecule was performed by a template-switch adaptor with 12 random nucleotides. Using its own MiXCR run on the 5' RACE reads, TCRdb lists one record per CDR3 protein. The profile shows 1.5 million or so distinct CDR3 sequences, under 55% of them singletons.

The specimen was blood. This TCR came from a young woman in good health. V and J are TRBV29-1 and TRBJ1-1; 8 nucleotides line up with TRBD1. In nucleotides, the CDR3 is TGCAGCGTCCCTAAAGGGCAGGGGGCGTTTGCTGAAGCTTTCTTT. Its protein product is CSVPKGQGAFAEAFF.